This T cell receptor (beta chain) was retrieved from a study of CD8 T cells in Susac syndrome. RNA was extracted with the RNeasy kit, and a quantity of about 0.45 to 1 ug was reverse transcribed using random hexamers. The method of amplification for TCR beta CDR3 was immunoSEQ multiplex PCR, covering 54 Vbeta and 13 Jbeta. Via MiXCR, TCRdb re-called the immunoSEQ multiplex PCR reads, giving one row per CDR3 protein. This sample has over 100,000 distinct CDR3 sequences; around nine tenths occur once, and the top ten carry less than 0.15%. The sequencing input was CD4+ T cells from PBMCs. The clonotype was recovered from a human donor in good health.

CDR3 nucleotide sequence: TGTGCCAGCCGAGGGACTAGCGAATACAATGAGCAGTTCTTC. Translated: CASRGTSEYNEQFF. The chain recombines TRBV6-5 with TRBJ2-1, with 10 bases identical to TRBD2. The CDR3 sequence is 14 residues long. J lost 4 bases, V lost 8 bases, and 5 bases had no gene match. Germline-derived CDR1 and CDR2 are MNHEY and SVGAGI.